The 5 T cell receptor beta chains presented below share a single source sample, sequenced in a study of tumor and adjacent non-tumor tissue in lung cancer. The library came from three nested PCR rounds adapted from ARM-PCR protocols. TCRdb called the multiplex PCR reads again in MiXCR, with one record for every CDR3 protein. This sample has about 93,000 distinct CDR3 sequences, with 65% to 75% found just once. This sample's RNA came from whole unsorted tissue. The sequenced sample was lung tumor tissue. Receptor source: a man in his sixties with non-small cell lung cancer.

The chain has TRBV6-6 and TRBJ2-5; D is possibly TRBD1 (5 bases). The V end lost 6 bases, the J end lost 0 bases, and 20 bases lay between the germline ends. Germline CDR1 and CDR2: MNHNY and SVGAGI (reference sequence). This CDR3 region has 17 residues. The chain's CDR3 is CASSQIRSGWDQETQYF. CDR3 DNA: TGTGCCAGCAGCCAAATAAGGTCAGGGTGGGACCAAGAGACCCAGTACTTC.

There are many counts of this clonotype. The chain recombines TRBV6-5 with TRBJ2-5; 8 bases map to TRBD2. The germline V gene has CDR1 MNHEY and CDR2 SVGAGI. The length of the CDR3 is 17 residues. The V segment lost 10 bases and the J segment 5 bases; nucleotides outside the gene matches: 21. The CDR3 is CATKPVGLARNQETQYF. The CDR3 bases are TGTGCCACCAAACCCGTCGGACTAGCACGGAATCAGGAGACCCAGTACTTC.

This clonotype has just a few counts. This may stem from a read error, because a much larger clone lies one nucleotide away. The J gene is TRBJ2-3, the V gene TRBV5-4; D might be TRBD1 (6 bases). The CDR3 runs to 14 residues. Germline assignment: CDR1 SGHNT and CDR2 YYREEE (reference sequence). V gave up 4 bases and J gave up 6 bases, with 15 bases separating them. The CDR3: CASSARTEVDTQYF. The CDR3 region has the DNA TGTGCCAGCAGCGCACGGACAGAGGTGGATACGCAGTATTTT.

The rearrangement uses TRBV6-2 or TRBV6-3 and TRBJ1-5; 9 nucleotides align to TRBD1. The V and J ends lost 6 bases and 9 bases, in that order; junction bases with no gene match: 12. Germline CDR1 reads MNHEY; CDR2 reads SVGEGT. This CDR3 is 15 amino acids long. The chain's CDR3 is CASSSTGQGYRPQHF. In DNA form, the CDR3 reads TGTGCCAGCAGCTCTACGGGACAGGGTTATCGGCCCCAGCATTTT.

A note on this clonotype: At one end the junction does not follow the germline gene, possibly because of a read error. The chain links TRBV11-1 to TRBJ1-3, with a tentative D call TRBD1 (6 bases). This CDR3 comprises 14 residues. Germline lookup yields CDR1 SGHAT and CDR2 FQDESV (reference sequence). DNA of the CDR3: TGTGCCATCGCCATGGACAGCTCTGGAAACAGCATATATTTT. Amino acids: CAIAMDSSGNSIYF.